This is a list of T cell receptor beta chains from one sample in a study of cytomegalovirus exposure and HLA in healthy donors. Assay: immunoSEQ multiplex PCR; the TCRdb copy retains only in-frame clones and omits some. The table lists under 150,000 clones, 88% of them singletons. Input material: PBMCs. The receptors here all came from a woman under 30 in good health and CMV-seropositive. The CDR3 runs from the conserved cysteine through the conserved F or W. D genes are given only for firm matches. The size field is filled for only some rows; it gives once, few, many or a size class.

v_gene	j_gene	abundance	len	d_gene	CDR3aa	CDR3nt
TRBV28	TRBJ2-4	-	18	TRBD1	CASSSRQGRLLAKNIQYF	TGTGCCAGCAGCTCCCGACAGGGGCGACTTCTAGCCAAAAACATTCAGTACTTC
TRBV9	TRBJ2-3	-	15	-	CASSVPGSSTDTQYF	TGTGCCAGCAGCGTACCCGGGAGCTCTACAGATACGCAGTATTTT
TRBV6-6	TRBJ1-1	-	14	-	CASGGRDTHTEAFF	TGTGCCAGTGGGGGCCGGGACACCCACACTGAAGCTTTCTTT
TRBV6-5	TRBJ1-4	-	15	-	CASSYSGRGPVKLFF	TGTGCCAGCAGTTATAGCGGACGGGGACCGGTAAAACTGTTTTTT
TRBV18	TRBJ2-7	-	15	TRBD1	CASSPTQGKTYEQYF	TGTGCCAGCTCACCAACACAGGGGAAAACCTACGAGCAGTACTTC
TRBV7-9	TRBJ1-1	-	17	TRBD1	CASSYHRGERRNTEAFF	TGTGCCAGCAGCTATCACAGGGGCGAAAGGAGAAACACTGAAGCTTTCTTT
TRBV14	TRBJ2-3	-	17	TRBD2	CASSPGTSGLHTDTQYF	TGTGCCAGCAGCCCGGGGACTAGCGGGTTACACACAGATACGCAGTATTTT
TRBV4-1	TRBJ2-3	few	16	TRBD2	CASSQSPAGGLDTQYF	TGCGCCAGCAGCCAAAGCCCAGCGGGGGGGCTGGATACGCAGTATTTT
TRBV27	TRBJ2-7	-	14	-	CASSRTSLPYEQYF	TGTGCCAGCAGCCGTACTAGTCTCCCCTACGAGCAGTACTTC
TRBV4-3	TRBJ2-7	-	15	-	CASSQEAGRRYEQYF	TGCGCCAGCAGCCAAGAGGCGGGGCGTCGGTACGAGCAGTACTTC
TRBV30	TRBJ2-7	-	13	TRBD2	CAWRASGSYEQYF	TGTGCCTGGAGGGCTAGCGGCAGCTACGAGCAGTACTTC
TRBV7-6	TRBJ1-5	-	13	-	CASSLVLGQPQHF	TGTGCCAGCAGCTTGGTTCTAGGTCAGCCCCAGCATTTT